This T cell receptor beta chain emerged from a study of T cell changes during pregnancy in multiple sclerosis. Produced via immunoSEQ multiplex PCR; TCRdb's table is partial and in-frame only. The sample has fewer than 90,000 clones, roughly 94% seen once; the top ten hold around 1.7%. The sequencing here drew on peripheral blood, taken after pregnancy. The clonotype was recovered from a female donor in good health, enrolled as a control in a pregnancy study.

CDR3 nucleotide sequence: TGTGCCAGCAGACAGGGGGGAACTTATAATGAAAAACTGTTTTTT. This sequence encodes CASRQGGTYNEKLFF. V usage is TRBV2 and J usage is TRBJ1-4; 8 positions agree with TRBD1. Germline CDR1 reads SNHLY; CDR2 reads FYNNEI. V was clipped by 6 bases and J by 4 bases; unmatched bases: 7. The CDR3 spans 15 residues.